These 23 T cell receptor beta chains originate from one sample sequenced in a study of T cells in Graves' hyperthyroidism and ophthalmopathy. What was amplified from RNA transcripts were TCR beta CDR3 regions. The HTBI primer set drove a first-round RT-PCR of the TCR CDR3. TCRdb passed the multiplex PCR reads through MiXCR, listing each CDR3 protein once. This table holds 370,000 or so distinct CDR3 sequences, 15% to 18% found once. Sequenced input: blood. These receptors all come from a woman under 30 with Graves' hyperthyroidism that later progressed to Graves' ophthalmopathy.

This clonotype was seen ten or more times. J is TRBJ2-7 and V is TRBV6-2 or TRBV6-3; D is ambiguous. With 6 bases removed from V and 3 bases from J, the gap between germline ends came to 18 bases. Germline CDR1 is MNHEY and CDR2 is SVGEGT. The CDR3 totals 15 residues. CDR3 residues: CASRIGADPGYEQYF. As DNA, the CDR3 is TGTGCCAGCAGAATAGGCGCGGACCCAGGCTACGAGCAGTACTTC.

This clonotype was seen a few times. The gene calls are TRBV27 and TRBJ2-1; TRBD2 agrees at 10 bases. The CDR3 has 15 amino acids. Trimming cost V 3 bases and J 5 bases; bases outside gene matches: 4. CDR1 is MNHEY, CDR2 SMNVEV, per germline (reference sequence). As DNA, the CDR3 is TGTGCCAGCAGTTTCAGACTAGCGGGCCACAATGAGCAGTTCTTC. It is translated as CASSFRLAGHNEQFF.

For the CDR3, the DNA is TGTGCCAGCAGCTTTGGTATAGGGGGAGCTTTCTTT. This translates into CASSFGIGGAFF. This chain uses TRBV7-9 with TRBJ2-2, with a tentative D call TRBD1 (6 bases). With the DNA end fitting TRBJ1-1 better, the J assignment may be wrong. The CDR3 consists of 12 residues. The germline gives CDR1 SEHNR, CDR2 FQNEAQ (reference sequence).

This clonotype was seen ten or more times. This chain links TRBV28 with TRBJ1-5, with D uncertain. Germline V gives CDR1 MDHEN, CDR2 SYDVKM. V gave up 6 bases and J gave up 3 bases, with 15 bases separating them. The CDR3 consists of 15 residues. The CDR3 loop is CASSRTAGSNQPQHF. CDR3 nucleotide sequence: TGTGCCAGCAGCCGGACGGCAGGCTCCAATCAGCCCCAGCATTTT. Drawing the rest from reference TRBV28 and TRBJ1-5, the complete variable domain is DVKVTQSSRYLVKRTGEKVFLECVQDMDHENMFWYRQDPGLGLRLIYFSYDVKMKEKGDIPEGYSVSREKKERFSLILESASTNQTSMYLCASSRTAGSNQPQHFGDGTRLSIL.

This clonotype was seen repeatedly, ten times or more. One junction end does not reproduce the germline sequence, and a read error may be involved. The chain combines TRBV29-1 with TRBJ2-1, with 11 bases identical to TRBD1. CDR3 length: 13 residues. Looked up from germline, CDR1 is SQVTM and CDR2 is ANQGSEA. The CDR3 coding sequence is TGCAGCGCTGAAGGACAGGGGGCAAATGAGCAGTTCTTC. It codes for CSAEGQGANEQFF.

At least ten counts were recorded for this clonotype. The CDR3 DNA reads TGTGCCAGCAGCCTGGGTGGGACCCAGTACTTC. Protein product: CASSLGGTQYF. This rearrangement joins TRBV28 to TRBJ2-5, with D hard to call. V lost 6 bases and J 7 bases, leaving 9 bases between the germline ends. The CDR3 is made up of 11 amino acids. Germline CDR1 reads MDHEN; CDR2 reads SYDVKM.

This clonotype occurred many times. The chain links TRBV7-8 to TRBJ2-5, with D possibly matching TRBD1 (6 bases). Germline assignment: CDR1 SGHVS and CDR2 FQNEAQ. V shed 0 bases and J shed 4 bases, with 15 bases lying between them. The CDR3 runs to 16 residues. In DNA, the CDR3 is TGTGCCAGCAGCTTAGCGTCAGGGGTCAGCGGAGAGACCCAGTACTTC. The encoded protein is CASSLASGVSGETQYF.

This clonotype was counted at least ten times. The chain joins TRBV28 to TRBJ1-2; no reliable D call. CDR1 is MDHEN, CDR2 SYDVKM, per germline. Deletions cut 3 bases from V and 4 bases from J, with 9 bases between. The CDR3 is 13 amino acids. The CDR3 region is CASSLIQSYGYTF. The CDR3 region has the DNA TGTGCCAGCAGTTTGATTCAGAGCTATGGCTACACCTTC.

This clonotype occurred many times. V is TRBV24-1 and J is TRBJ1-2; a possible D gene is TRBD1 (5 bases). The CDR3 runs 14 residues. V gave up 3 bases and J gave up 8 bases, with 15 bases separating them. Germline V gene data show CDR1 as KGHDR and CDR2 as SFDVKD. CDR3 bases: TGTGCCACCAGTGATCGGGACCCCTGGGGAGGCTACACCTTC. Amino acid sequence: CATSDRDPWGGYTF.

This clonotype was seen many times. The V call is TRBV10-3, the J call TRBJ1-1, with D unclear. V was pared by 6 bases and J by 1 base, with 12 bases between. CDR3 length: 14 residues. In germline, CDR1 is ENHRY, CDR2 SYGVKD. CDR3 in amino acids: CAIRPINQNTEAFF. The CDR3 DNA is TGTGCCATCAGACCCATTAATCAGAACACTGAAGCTTTCTTT.

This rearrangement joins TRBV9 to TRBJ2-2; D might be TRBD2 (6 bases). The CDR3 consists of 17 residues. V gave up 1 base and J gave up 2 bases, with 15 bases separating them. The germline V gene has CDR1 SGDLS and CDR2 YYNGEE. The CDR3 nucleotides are TGTGCCAGCAGCGTAACAAGCTGGAGGGCCAACACCGGGGAGCTGTTTTTT. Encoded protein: CASSVTSWRANTGELFF. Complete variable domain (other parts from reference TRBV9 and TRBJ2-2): DSGVTQTPKHLITATGQRVTLRCSPRSGDLSVYWYQQSLDQGLQFLIQYYNGEERAKGNILERFSAQQFPDLHSELNLSSLELGDSALYFCASSVTSWRANTGELFFGEGSRLTVL.

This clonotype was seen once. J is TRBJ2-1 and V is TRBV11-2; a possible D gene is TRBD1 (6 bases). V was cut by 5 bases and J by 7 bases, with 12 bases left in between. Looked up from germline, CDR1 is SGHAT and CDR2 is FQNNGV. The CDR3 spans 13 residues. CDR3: CASSEGHGNEQFF. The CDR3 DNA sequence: TGTGCCAGCAGCGAGGGACACGGGAATGAGCAGTTCTTC.

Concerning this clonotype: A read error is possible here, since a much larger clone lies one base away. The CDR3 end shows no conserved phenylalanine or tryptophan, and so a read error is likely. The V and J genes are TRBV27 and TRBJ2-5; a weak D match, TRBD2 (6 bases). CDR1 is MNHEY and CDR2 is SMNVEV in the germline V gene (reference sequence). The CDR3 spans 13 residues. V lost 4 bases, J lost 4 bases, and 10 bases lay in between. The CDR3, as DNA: TGTGCCAGCAGTTCAGCGGGTGGAGAGACCCAGTACCTC. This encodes CASSSAGGETQYL.

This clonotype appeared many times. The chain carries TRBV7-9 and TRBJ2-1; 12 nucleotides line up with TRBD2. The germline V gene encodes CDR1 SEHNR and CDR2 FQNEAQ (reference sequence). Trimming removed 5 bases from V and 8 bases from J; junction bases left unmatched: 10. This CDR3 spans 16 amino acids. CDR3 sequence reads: CASSRVLGLAGDEQFF. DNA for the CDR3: TGTGCCAGCAGCCGCGTTCTGGGACTAGCGGGTGATGAGCAGTTCTTC.

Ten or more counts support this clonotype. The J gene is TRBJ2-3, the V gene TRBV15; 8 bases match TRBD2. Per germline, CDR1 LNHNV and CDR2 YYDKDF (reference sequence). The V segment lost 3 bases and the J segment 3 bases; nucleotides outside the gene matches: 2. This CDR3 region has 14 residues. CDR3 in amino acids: CATSSSGMTDTQYF. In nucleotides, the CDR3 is TGTGCCACCAGCAGTAGCGGGATGACAGATACGCAGTATTTT.

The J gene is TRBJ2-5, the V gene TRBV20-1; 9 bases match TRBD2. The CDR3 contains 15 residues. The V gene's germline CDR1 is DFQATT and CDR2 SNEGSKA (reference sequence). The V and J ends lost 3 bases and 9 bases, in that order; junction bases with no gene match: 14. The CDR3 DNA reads TGCAGTGCTAGGGTCGGGGCTAGCGGGAAGTCCGCCCAGTACTTC. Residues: CSARVGASGKSAQYF.

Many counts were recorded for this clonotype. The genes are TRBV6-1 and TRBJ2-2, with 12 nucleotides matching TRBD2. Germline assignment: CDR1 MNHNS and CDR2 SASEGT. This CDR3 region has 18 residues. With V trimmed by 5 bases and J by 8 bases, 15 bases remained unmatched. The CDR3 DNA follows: TGTGCCAGCAGTTCCAGTCTAGCGGGAGGGCTTCAAGGTGGGGAGCTGTTTTTT. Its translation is CASSSSLAGGLQGGELFF.

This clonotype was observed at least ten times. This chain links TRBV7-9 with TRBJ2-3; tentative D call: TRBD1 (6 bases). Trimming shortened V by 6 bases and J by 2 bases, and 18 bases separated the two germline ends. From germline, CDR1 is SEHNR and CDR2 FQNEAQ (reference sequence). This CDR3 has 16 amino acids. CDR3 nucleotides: TGTGCCAGCAGGCCAGAAGGGCAGGGACACACAGATACGCAGTATTTT. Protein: CASRPEGQGHTDTQYF.

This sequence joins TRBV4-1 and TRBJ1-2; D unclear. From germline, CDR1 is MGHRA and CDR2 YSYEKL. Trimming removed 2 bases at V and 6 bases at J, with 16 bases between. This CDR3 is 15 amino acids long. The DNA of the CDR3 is TGCGCCAGCAGCCAAATACAGAATGCCCTGGATGGCTACACCTTC. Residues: CASSQIQNALDGYTF.

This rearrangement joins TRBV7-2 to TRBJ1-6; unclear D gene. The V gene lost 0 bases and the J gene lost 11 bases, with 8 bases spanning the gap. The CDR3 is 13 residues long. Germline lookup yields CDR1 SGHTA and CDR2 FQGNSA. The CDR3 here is CASSLAHSAPLHF. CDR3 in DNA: TGTGCCAGCAGCTTAGCGCATTCTGCACCCCTCCACTTT.

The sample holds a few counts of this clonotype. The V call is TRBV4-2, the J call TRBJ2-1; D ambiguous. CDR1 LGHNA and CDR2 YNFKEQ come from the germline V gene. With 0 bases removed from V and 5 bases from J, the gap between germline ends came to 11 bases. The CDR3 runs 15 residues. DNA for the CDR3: TGTGCCAGCAGCCAAGATCGAGCCTTAGACAATGAGCAGTTCTTC. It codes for CASSQDRALDNEQFF.

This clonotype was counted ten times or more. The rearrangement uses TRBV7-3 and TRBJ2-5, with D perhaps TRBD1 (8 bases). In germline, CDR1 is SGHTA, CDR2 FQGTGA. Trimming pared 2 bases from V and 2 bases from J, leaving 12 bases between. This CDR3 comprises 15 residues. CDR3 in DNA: TGTGCCAGCAGCTTAGCGGGGGACAGGCAAGAGACCCAGTACTTC. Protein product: CASSLAGDRQETQYF.

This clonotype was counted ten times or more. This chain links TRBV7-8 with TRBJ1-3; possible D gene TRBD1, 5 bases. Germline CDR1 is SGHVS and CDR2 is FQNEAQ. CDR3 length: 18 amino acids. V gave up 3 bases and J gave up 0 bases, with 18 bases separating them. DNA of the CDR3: TGTGCCAGCAGCTTGCACAGGATTCCCCCAACCTCTGGAAACACCATATATTTT. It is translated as CASSLHRIPPTSGNTIYF.